These 18 T cell receptor beta chains were sequenced from one sample in a study of T cell responses to AZD1222 COVID-19 vaccine (dated by TCRdb to the early 2020s). The library was built by means of the immunoSEQ multiplex PCR assay. Imported from immuneACCESS, the table was reduced by TCRdb to in-frame sequences with V and J called. These copies leave out some clones; in studies compared against another copy, an unresolved V gene accounts for under half, and the cause of the remainder is not known. The sample contains about 120,000 clones, 70% to 90% of them found a single time. The top ten constitute just under 9.5% of the sample. In the paper's terms, the time point label means: baseline before first vaccination. Material: peripheral blood, obtained on day 0 of AZD1222 vaccination. Receptors originate from an adult in good health.

The chain carries TRBV7-9 and TRBJ1-3; no clear D gene. This CDR3 comprises 16 residues. Germline V CDR1 and CDR2: SEHNR, FQNEAQ (reference sequence). The V and J ends lost 0 bases and 0 bases respectively, with 9 bases between them. CDR3 coding DNA: TGTGCCAGCAGCTTAGCGCGTCGCAGCTCTGGAAACACCATATATTTT. It is translated as CASSLARRSSGNTIYF.

The chain combines TRBV5-4 with TRBJ2-7, with 8 bases matching TRBD1. The CDR3 is 14 amino acids. J lost 4 bases, V lost 6 bases, and 9 bases had no gene match. From germline, CDR1 is SGHNT and CDR2 YYREEE (reference sequence). CDR3 DNA: TGTGCCAGCAATGGGGAGGACAGGGAGTACGAGCAGTACTTC. As protein: CASNGEDREYEQYF.

The J gene is TRBJ2-2, the V gene TRBV28; the D is unclear. Germline V gene data show CDR1 as MDHEN and CDR2 as SYDVKM. V shed 5 bases and J shed 7 bases, with 14 bases lying between them. The CDR3 has 14 amino acids. CDR3: CASSLPVVSGELFF. The CDR3 coding sequence is TGTGCCAGCAGTCTCCCCGTAGTAAGCGGGGAGCTGTTTTTT.

The chain links TRBV28 to TRBJ2-5; TRBD2 aligns across 8 bases. The V and J ends lost 8 bases and 0 bases, in that order; junction bases with no gene match: 8. CDR3 size: 15 residues. Germline CDR1 reads MDHEN; CDR2 reads SYDVKM. CDR3: CASFGSGGHQETQYF. The CDR3 coding sequence is TGTGCCAGCTTCGGAAGCGGGGGTCACCAAGAGACCCAGTACTTC.

CDR3 nucleotide sequence: TGCGCCAGCAGCCAAGAAAGGCGGATCGGAGCTTTCTTT. Protein: CASSQERRIGAFF. The chain couples TRBV4-3 to TRBJ1-1; no definite D call. CDR3 length: 13 residues. V was pared by 0 bases and J by 10 bases, with 12 bases between. The V gene's germline CDR1 is LGHNA and CDR2 YSLEER.

The chain employs TRBV5-4 and TRBJ1-3; D is unclear. Germline CDR1 and CDR2: SGHNT and YYREEE (reference sequence). The CDR3 is 14 residues long. V shed 0 bases and J shed 3 bases, with 7 bases lying between them. As DNA, the CDR3 is TGTGCCAGCAGCTTGGCCGGGGTTGGAAACACCATATATTTT. Translated, it gives CASSLAGVGNTIYF. Complete variable domain (other parts from reference TRBV5-4 and TRBJ1-3): ETGVTQSPTHLIKTRGQQVTLRCSSQSGHNTVSWYQQALGQGPQFIFQYYREEENGRGNFPPRFSGLQFPNYSSELNVNALELDDSALYLCASSLAGVGNTIYFGEGSWLTVV.

The rearrangement links TRBV24-1 to TRBJ2-3; maybe TRBD1 (5 bases). This CDR3 contains 15 residues. V was trimmed by 6 bases and J by 3 bases, leaving 15 bases between them. CDR1 is KGHDR, CDR2 SFDVKD, per germline. This chain's CDR3 is CATSRTRELTDTQYF. In nucleotides, the CDR3 is TGTGCCACCAGTCGGACAAGAGAATTAACAGATACGCAGTATTTT.

The chain employs TRBV7-9 and TRBJ1-4; maybe TRBD1 (6 bases). CDR1 and CDR2 (germline): SEHNR, FQNEAQ (reference sequence). V lost 6 bases, J lost 8 bases, and 13 bases lay in between. This CDR3 contains 13 residues. The CDR3 nucleotides are TGTGCCAGCAGTTTCGAGACAGGCGAAAAACTGTTTTTT. It codes for CASSFETGEKLFF.

This clone has a single count. The chain couples TRBV5-1 to TRBJ1-6, with D perhaps matching TRBD1 (5 bases). Trimming stripped 0 bases from V and 10 bases from J, with 14 bases between. The CDR3 is 15 amino acids. Per the germline V gene, CDR1 is SGHRS and CDR2 is YFSETQ. CDR3 protein: CASSLGGSRDSPLHF. CDR3 DNA sequence: TGCGCCAGCAGCTTGGGCGGCTCAAGGGACTCACCCCTCCACTTT.

The J gene is TRBJ1-6, the V gene TRBV4-1; 9 nucleotides align to TRBD1. Germline V gives CDR1 MGHRA, CDR2 YSYEKL. With 1 base clipped from V and 7 bases from J, the junction kept 5 bases outside the gene matches. CDR3 size: 16 residues. The CDR3 here is CASSQVLGTGNSPLHF. The CDR3 DNA is TGCGCCAGCAGCCAAGTTTTGGGGACAGGGAATTCACCCCTCCACTTT.

The V call is TRBV10-3, the J call TRBJ1-1; D remains unclear. The CDR3 length is 12 residues. The germline V and J ends were trimmed by 2 bases and 3 bases, with 4 bases remaining between them. Germline V gene data show CDR1 as ENHRY and CDR2 as SYGVKD. Written as DNA, the CDR3 is TGTGCCATCAGTGAGGGGGACACTGAAGCTTTCTTT. As protein: CAISEGDTEAFF.

The chain links TRBV6-6 to TRBJ1-1; TRBD1 might be the D (5 bases). There are 14 residues in the CDR3. The V gene's germline CDR1 is MNHNY and CDR2 SVGAGI (reference sequence). V was pared by 4 bases and J by 2 bases, with 11 bases between. CDR3 sequence reads: CASSSPGSNTEAFF. As DNA, the CDR3 is TGTGCCAGCAGTTCCCCAGGGAGCAACACTGAAGCTTTCTTT.

The rearrangement links TRBV19 to TRBJ2-7; 8 bases fit TRBD1. V trimming: 6 bases; J trimming: 4 bases; junction bases outside the gene matches: 5. The CDR3 spans 13 residues. Germline CDR1 is LNHDA and CDR2 is SQIVND (reference sequence). CDR3 residues: CASRSGQGYEQYF. The CDR3 DNA reads as TGTGCCAGTAGGTCAGGACAGGGATACGAGCAGTACTTC.

This sequence joins TRBV18 and TRBJ2-3; D may be TRBD1 (5 bases). CDR3 length equals 15 residues. Germline V gene lookup returns CDR1 KGHSH and CDR2 LQKENI. V gave up 5 bases and J gave up 0 bases, with 12 bases separating them. This chain's CDR3 is CASSFRVSSTDTQYF. CDR3 sequence (DNA): TGTGCCAGCTCATTCAGGGTTTCCAGCACAGATACGCAGTATTTT.

The chain joins TRBV6-5 to TRBJ1-2; 7 nucleotides match TRBD1. Germline values: CDR1 MNHEY, CDR2 SVGAGI. CDR3 size: 15 residues. V lost 0 bases and J lost 3; bases outside the gene matches: 4. The chain's CDR3 is CASSYSRDSYYGYTF. For the CDR3, the DNA is TGTGCCAGCAGTTACTCGCGGGACAGTTACTATGGCTACACCTTC.

The chain uses TRBV7-3 and TRBJ2-7; D is ambiguous. Germline V CDR1 and CDR2: SGHTA, FQGTGA. V was shortened by 2 bases and J by 2 bases, with 10 bases between the two germline ends. The CDR3 is made up of 14 amino acids. CDR3 DNA: TGTGCCAGCAGCTTATACAGCCGTCCCTACGAGCAGTACTTC. Protein product: CASSLYSRPYEQYF.

The sample holds a few counts of this clone. V is TRBV10-3 and J is TRBJ1-5; 11 bases are shared with TRBD1. The CDR3 is made up of 15 amino acids. The trim removed 4 bases at V and 7 bases at J, leaving 6 bases unmatched. Per germline, CDR1 ENHRY and CDR2 SYGVKD. The CDR3 sequence: CAISGGQGVKQPQHF. DNA of the CDR3: TGTGCCATCAGTGGGGGACAGGGGGTTAAACAGCCCCAGCATTTT.

This chain uses TRBV27 with TRBJ2-5; 8 bases agree with TRBD2. The CDR3 is made up of 15 amino acids. Germline assignment: CDR1 MNHEY and CDR2 SMNVEV (reference sequence). With 2 bases clipped from V and 7 bases from J, the junction kept 9 bases outside the gene matches. This chain's CDR3 is CASSLGVAGIGTQYF. DNA for the CDR3: TGTGCCAGCAGTTTAGGCGTAGCGGGAATAGGGACCCAGTACTTC.